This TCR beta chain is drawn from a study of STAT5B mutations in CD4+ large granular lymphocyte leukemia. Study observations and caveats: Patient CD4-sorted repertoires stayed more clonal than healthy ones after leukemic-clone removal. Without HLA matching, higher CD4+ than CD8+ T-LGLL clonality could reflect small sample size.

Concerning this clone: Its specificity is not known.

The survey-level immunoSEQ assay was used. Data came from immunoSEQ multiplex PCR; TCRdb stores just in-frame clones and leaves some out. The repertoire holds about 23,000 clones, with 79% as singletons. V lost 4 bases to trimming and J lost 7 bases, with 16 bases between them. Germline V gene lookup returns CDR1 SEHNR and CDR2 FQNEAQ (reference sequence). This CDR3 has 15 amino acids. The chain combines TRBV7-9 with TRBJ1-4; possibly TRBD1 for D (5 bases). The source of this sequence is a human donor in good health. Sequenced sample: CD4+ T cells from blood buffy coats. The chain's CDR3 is CASSSTLGGGEKLFF. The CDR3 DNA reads TGTGCCAGCAGCTCAACATTGGGGGGGGGTGAAAAACTGTTTTTT.